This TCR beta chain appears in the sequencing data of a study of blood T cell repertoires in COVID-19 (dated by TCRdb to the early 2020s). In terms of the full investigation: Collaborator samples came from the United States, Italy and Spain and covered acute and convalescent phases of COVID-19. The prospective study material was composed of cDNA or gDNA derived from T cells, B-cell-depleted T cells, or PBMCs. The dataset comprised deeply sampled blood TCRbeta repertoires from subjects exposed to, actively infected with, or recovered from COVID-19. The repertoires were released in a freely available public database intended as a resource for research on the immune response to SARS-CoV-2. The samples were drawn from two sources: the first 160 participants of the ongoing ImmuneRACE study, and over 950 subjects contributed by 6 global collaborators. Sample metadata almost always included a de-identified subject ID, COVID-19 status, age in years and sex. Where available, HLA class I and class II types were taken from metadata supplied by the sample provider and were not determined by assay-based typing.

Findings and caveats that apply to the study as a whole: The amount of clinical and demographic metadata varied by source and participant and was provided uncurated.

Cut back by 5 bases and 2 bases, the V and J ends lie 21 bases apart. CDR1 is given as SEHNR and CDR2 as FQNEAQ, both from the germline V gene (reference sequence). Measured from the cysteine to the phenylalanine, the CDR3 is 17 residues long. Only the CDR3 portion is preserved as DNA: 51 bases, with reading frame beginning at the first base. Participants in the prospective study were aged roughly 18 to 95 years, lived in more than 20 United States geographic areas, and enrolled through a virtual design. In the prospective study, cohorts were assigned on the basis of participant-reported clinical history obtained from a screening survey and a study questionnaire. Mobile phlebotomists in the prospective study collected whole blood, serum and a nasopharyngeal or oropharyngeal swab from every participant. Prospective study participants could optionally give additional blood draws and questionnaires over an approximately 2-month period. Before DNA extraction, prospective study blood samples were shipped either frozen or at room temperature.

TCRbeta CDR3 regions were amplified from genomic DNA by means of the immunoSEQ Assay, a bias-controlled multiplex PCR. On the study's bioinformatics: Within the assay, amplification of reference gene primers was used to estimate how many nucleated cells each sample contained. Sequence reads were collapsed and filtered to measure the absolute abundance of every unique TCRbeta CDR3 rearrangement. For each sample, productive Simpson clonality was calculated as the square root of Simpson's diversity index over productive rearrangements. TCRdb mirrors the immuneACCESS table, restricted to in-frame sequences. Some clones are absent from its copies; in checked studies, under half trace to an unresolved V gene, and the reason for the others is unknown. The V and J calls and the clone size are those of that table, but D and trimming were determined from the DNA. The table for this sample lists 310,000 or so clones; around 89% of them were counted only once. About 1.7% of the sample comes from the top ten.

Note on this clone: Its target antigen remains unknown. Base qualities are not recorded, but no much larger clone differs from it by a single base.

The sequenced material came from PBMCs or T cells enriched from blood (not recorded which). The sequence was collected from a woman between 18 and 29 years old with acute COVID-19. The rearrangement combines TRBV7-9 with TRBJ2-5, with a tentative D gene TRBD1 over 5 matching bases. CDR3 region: CASSPAPGFRLQETQYF. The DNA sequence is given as TGTGCCAGCAGCCCCGCCCCAGGGTTTAGGTTACAAGAGACCCAGTACTTC.